The 27 T cell receptor beta chains below all came from one sample that was sequenced in a study of blood T cells in healthy people across ages. PCR was performed a second time for about 6 to 11 cycles using a sample-barcoded 5' primer and a J-beta primer mix. TCRdb used MiXCR to reprocess the 5' RACE reads, holding one entry per CDR3 protein. Of about 570,000 distinct CDR3 sequences in the sample, around a quarter were seen once. These records were also assigned to another study, of T cells of mothers and their children.

The sample taken for sequencing was blood. These receptors were obtained from a boy aged 2 to 9 in good health.

CDR3 region: CASGPQWGGETQYF. CDR3 DNA: TGTGCCAGCGGCCCCCAGTGGGGAGGGGAGACCCAGTACTTC. V gene TRBV3-1 combines with J gene TRBJ2-5, with 7 bases matching TRBD2. The CDR3 totals 14 residues. Germline V gene lookup returns CDR1 LGHDT and CDR2 YNNKEL (reference sequence). V lost 8 bases to trimming and J lost 5 bases; unmatched junction nucleotides: 11.

The chain couples TRBV3-1 to TRBJ2-7, with 10 bases fitting TRBD2. In germline, CDR1 is LGHDT, CDR2 YNNKEL (reference sequence). This CDR3 has 15 residues. V shed 3 bases, J shed 3 bases, and the junction held 5 bases outside the gene matches. The CDR3 DNA reads as TGTGCCAGCAGCCAGGCGGTAGCGGGGGGCTACGAGCAGTACTTC. It is translated as CASSQAVAGGYEQYF.

The chain employs TRBV6-5 and TRBJ1-1; D gene unclear. Per the germline V gene, CDR1 is MNHEY and CDR2 is SVGAGI. CDR3 size: 13 residues. The ends were cut back, 0 bases at V and 8 bases at J, with 10 bases in the middle. CDR3 sequence (DNA): TGTGCCAGCAGTTACTCGGGGAGCCGAGAAGCTTTCTTT. Translated, it gives CASSYSGSREAFF.

This clonotype was detected only a few times. The chain joins TRBV19 to TRBJ1-3, with a weak D call TRBD1 (5 bases). From germline, CDR1 is LNHDA and CDR2 SQIVND (reference sequence). Trimming left V 9 bases short and J 3 bases short, with 12 bases between. The CDR3 has 13 amino acids. The CDR3 here is CASNGGDGNTIYF. The CDR3 coding sequence is TGTGCCAGCAACGGAGGGGATGGAAACACCATATATTTT.

This clonotype came up once. V is TRBV20-1 and J is TRBJ2-3; TRBD2 aligns across 8 bases. The V and J ends lost 1 base and 3 bases, in that order; junction bases with no gene match: 6. The CDR3 runs to 15 residues. Germline V gene sequence: CDR1 DFQATT, CDR2 SNEGSKA (reference sequence). CDR3 DNA sequence: TGCAGTGCTAGAGGAACGGGGGGGATTACAGATACGCAGTATTTT. Amino acids: CSARGTGGITDTQYF.

The V call is TRBV3-1, the J call TRBJ2-3; D is possibly TRBD1 (6 bases). The CDR3 loop spans 15 amino acids. Germline V gene lookup returns CDR1 LGHDT and CDR2 YNNKEL (reference sequence). Between the trimmed V and J ends, which lost 4 bases and 3 bases, there was a span of 14 bases. The CDR3 here is CASSLTGISTDTQYF. The DNA of the CDR3 is TGTGCCAGCAGCCTCACAGGGATCTCGACAGATACGCAGTATTTT.

This clonotype was seen many times. The V and J genes are TRBV7-9 and TRBJ2-2, with 10 positions matching TRBD2. In germline, CDR1 is SEHNR, CDR2 FQNEAQ (reference sequence). CDR3 length equals 16 residues. V was clipped by 2 bases and J by 4 bases; unmatched bases: 4. CDR3 loop: CASSLLLAGPTGELFF. The CDR3 DNA reads TGTGCCAGCAGCTTATTACTAGCGGGACCCACCGGGGAGCTGTTTTTT.

This clonotype was counted a few times. The V gene is TRBV6-5, the J gene TRBJ2-7; 8 bases line up with TRBD1. Germline CDR1 is MNHEY and CDR2 is SVGAGI. J lost 4 bases, V lost 0 bases, and 5 bases had no gene match. This CDR3 comprises 15 residues. The CDR3 sequence is CASSYSRTGMYEQYF. CDR3 DNA sequence: TGTGCCAGCAGTTACTCTAGGACAGGGATGTACGAGCAGTACTTC.

This clonotype appeared many times. The J gene is TRBJ2-5, the V gene TRBV9; the match to TRBD2 covers 11 bases. Germline V gene sequence: CDR1 SGDLS, CDR2 YYNGEE. The CDR3 extends over 16 amino acids. Trimming removed 1 base from V and 3 bases from J; junction bases left unmatched: 5. CDR3 loop: CASSVRPSGGKETQYF. The CDR3 DNA sequence: TGTGCCAGCAGCGTAAGGCCTAGCGGGGGGAAAGAGACCCAGTACTTC.

This clonotype was recorded a few times. The J gene is TRBJ2-7, the V gene TRBV30; TRBD1 agrees at 7 bases. V dropped 8 bases and J dropped 0; count of bases not matched to a gene: 4. There are 12 residues in the CDR3. Germline assignment: CDR1 GTSNPN and CDR2 SVGIG (reference sequence). In DNA, the CDR3 is TGTGCCGGAAGGGACAGCTCCTACGAGCAGTACTTC. Its translation: CAGRDSSYEQYF.

The chain uses TRBV20-1 and TRBJ2-3; possibly TRBD1 or TRBD2 for D (6 bases each). The V gene lost 5 bases and the J gene lost 3 bases, with 9 bases spanning the gap. CDR3 length equals 12 residues. The V gene's germline CDR1 is DFQATT and CDR2 SNEGSKA (reference sequence). Here the CDR3 reads CSARGTTDTQYF. The CDR3 DNA follows: TGCAGTGCTCGGGGGACAACAGATACGCAGTATTTT.

The chain recombines TRBV20-1 with TRBJ1-2; weak D call: TRBD1 (5 bases). Germline V gene sequence: CDR1 DFQATT, CDR2 SNEGSKA (reference sequence). V shed 4 bases and J shed 2 bases, with 8 bases lying between them. This CDR3 comprises 12 residues. This CDR3 reads CSATDRNYGYTF. As DNA, the CDR3 is TGCAGTGCTACCGACAGAAACTATGGCTACACCTTC.

This clonotype was seen more than once but under ten times. J is TRBJ2-5 and V is TRBV25-1; 8 nucleotides line up with TRBD2. The CDR3 has 19 amino acids. CDR1 is MGHDK, CDR2 SYGVNS, per germline. Unmatched junction bases numbered 18, after V lost 5 bases and J lost 1 base. The CDR3 DNA reads as TGTGCCAGCAGTCAGAGGCGGGAACTAGCGGAGTCCTCCCAAGAGACCCAGTACTTC. Translated: CASSQRRELAESSQETQYF. The whole variable domain, remainder taken from reference TRBV25-1 and TRBJ2-5, is EADIYQTPRYLVIGTGKKITLECSQTMGHDKMYWYQQDPGMELHLIHYSYGVNSTEKGDLSSESTVSRIRTEHFPLTLESARPSHTSQYLCASSQRRELAESSQETQYFGPGTRLLVL.

The chain combines TRBV20-1 with TRBJ2-5; D ambiguous. This CDR3 contains 13 residues. The ends were cut back, 0 bases at V and 5 bases at J, with 10 bases in the middle. The germline V gene has CDR1 DFQATT and CDR2 SNEGSKA (reference sequence). As DNA, the CDR3 is TGCAGTGCTAGAGATCCACGGTGGGAGACCCAGTACTTC. The encoded protein is CSARDPRWETQYF.

V and J are TRBV7-9 and TRBJ1-2; the D is unclear. Germline CDR1 reads SEHNR; CDR2 reads FQNEAQ (reference sequence). This CDR3 spans 15 amino acids. V lost 3 bases to trimming and J lost 6 bases, with 17 bases between them. In DNA form, the CDR3 reads TGTGCCAGCAGCTTGGGAATAAACAGCACCCATGGCTACACCTTC. This sequence encodes CASSLGINSTHGYTF.

This clonotype was seen a few times. This rearrangement joins TRBV7-8 to TRBJ2-5, with D maybe TRBD2 (5 bases). The last part of the DNA fits TRBJ2-7 better; the J call may be wrong. Per germline, CDR1 SGHVS and CDR2 FQNEAQ. CDR3 length equals 14 residues. CDR3 protein: CASSLLGETYEQYF. The CDR3, as DNA: TGTGCCAGCAGCTTATTGGGAGAAACCTACGAGCAGTACTTC.

This clonotype was seen a few times. The V gene is TRBV12-1, the J gene TRBJ2-5; TRBD1 is taken as the D call from the table, unchecked against the DNA. TRBV12-1 is a pseudogene segment. This CDR3 spans 19 amino acids. CDR3 nucleotide sequence: TGTGCCAGCAGCTTTTCCTCCAACCCTGACAGGGGGCCCCAAGAGACCCAGTACTTC. Amino acid sequence: CASSFSSNPDRGPQETQYF.

This rearrangement joins TRBV7-9 to TRBJ2-5, with D uncertain. Germline lookup yields CDR1 SEHNR and CDR2 FQNEAQ (reference sequence). Trimming removed 5 bases from V and 1 base from J, with 11 bases in between. The CDR3 has 14 residues. The DNA of the CDR3 is TGTGCCAGCAGCAACTTCTGGACCCAAGAGACCCAGTACTTC. As protein: CASSNFWTQETQYF.

Only one count was recorded for this clonotype. The rearrangement joins TRBV7-2 to TRBJ2-3; TRBD2 matches 8 bases. Trimming at V came to 4 bases and at J to 9 bases, leaving 12 bases not matched to a gene. Germline CDR1 reads SGHTA; CDR2 reads FQGNSA. This CDR3 is built from 15 residues. CDR3 nucleotides: TGTGCCAGCAGCTCCACAGCGGGAGAAAGGGGGACGCAGTATTTT. Protein sequence: CASSSTAGERGTQYF.

This chain uses TRBV3-1 with TRBJ2-5; 11 nucleotides align to TRBD2. Per the germline V gene, CDR1 is LGHDT and CDR2 is YNNKEL (reference sequence). The CDR3 runs to 17 residues. V lost 4 bases to trimming and J lost 2 bases; unmatched junction nucleotides: 9. CDR3 sequence reads: CASSLSSGGTFQETQYF. The DNA of the CDR3 is TGTGCCAGCAGCCTATCTAGCGGGGGGACTTTTCAAGAGACCCAGTACTTC.

This chain joins TRBV2 and TRBJ1-2; D is uncertain. Trimming left V 7 bases short and J 8 bases short, with 11 bases between. The CDR3 consists of 11 residues. Per the germline V gene, CDR1 is SNHLY and CDR2 is FYNNEI. CDR3 sequence reads: CASTDAGGYTF. As DNA, the CDR3 is TGTGCCAGCACTGACGCCGGGGGCTACACCTTC. Full variable domain (outside the CDR3, taken from reference TRBV2 and TRBJ1-2): EPEVTQTPSHQVTQMGQEVILRCVPISNHLYFYWYRQILGQKVEFLVSFYNNEISEKSEIFDDQFSVERPDGSNFTLKIRSTKLEDSAMYFCASTDAGGYTFGSGTRLTVV.

This clonotype was counted only a few times. V and J are TRBV25-1 and TRBJ1-1, with 8 bases lining up with TRBD1. CDR3 length: 14 amino acids. After removal of 6 bases from V and 5 bases from J, the junction contained 8 bases not matched to a gene. Germline-derived CDR1 and CDR2 are MGHDK and SYGVNS. CDR3 in amino acids: CASRETGAKTEAFF. DNA for the CDR3: TGTGCCAGCAGGGAGACAGGGGCGAAGACTGAAGCTTTCTTT.

This clonotype was recorded a few times. This chain joins TRBV3-1 and TRBJ2-2; D is uncertain. Trimming removed 3 bases from V and 5 bases from J, with 13 bases in between. The CDR3 contains 15 residues. Germline V gene lookup returns CDR1 LGHDT and CDR2 YNNKEL (reference sequence). CDR3 protein: CASSHLGFKTGELFF. CDR3 coding DNA: TGTGCCAGCAGCCACTTAGGGTTCAAGACCGGGGAGCTGTTTTTT.

This rearrangement joins TRBV5-6 to TRBJ2-4, with 12 nucleotides matching TRBD2. Germline CDR1 and CDR2: SGHDT and YYEEEE. J lost 3 bases, V lost 3 bases, and 7 bases had no gene match. The CDR3 is 17 residues long. The CDR3 region is CASSSLAGGLDKNIQYF. Written as DNA, the CDR3 is TGTGCCAGCAGCTCCCTAGCGGGGGGGCTCGACAAAAACATTCAGTACTTC.

This clonotype was seen only a few times. The chain carries TRBV12-3 or TRBV12-4 and TRBJ2-7; TRBD1 matches 9 bases. V dropped 7 bases and J dropped 5; count of bases not matched to a gene: 6. CDR3 length: 13 amino acids. CDR3 in DNA: TGTGCCAGCAACCGGGACAGGGCGAACGAGCAGTACTTC. This encodes CASNRDRANEQYF.

The CDR3 reads CASSPTGTTSTDTQYF. CDR3 DNA: TGTGCCAGCAGCCCAACTGGGACAACTAGCACAGATACGCAGTATTTT. The chain carries TRBV7-9 and TRBJ2-3, with D possibly matching TRBD1 (6 bases). Germline loops: CDR1 SEHNR, CDR2 FQNEAQ (reference sequence). Trimming stripped 5 bases from V and 0 bases from J, with 15 bases between. The CDR3 consists of 16 residues. The full variable domain, completed using reference TRBV7-9 and TRBJ2-3, is DTGVSQNPRHKITKRGQNVTFRCDPISEHNRLYWYRQTLGQGPEFLTYFQNEAQLEKSRLLSDRFSAERPKGSFSTLEIQRTEQGDSAMYLCASSPTGTTSTDTQYFGPGTRLTVL.

For this clonotype: Germline and junction disagree at one end, which may indicate a read error. The J gene is TRBJ1-6, the V gene TRBV4-1; possible D gene TRBD1, 5 bases. CDR3 length: 19 residues. Germline values: CDR1 MGHRA, CDR2 YSYEKL. The CDR3 sequence: CASSQKNFFRTSDNSPLHF. The CDR3 region has the DNA TGCGCAAGCAGCCAGAAGAACTTCTTTCGGACATCCGATAATTCACCCCTCCACTTT.